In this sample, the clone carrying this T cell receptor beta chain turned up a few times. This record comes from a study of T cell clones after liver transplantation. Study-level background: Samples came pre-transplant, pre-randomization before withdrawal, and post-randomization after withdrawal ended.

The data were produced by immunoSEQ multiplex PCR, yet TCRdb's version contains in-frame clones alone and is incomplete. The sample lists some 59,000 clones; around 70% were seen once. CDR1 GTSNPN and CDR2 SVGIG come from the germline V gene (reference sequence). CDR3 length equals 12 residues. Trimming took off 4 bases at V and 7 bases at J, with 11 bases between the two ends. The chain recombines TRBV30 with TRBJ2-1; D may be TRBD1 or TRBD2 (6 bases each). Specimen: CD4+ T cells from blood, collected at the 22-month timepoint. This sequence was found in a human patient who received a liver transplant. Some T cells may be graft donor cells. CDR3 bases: TGTGCCTGGAACGGGGGCCGGAATGAGCAGTTCTTC. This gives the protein CAWNGGRNEQFF.